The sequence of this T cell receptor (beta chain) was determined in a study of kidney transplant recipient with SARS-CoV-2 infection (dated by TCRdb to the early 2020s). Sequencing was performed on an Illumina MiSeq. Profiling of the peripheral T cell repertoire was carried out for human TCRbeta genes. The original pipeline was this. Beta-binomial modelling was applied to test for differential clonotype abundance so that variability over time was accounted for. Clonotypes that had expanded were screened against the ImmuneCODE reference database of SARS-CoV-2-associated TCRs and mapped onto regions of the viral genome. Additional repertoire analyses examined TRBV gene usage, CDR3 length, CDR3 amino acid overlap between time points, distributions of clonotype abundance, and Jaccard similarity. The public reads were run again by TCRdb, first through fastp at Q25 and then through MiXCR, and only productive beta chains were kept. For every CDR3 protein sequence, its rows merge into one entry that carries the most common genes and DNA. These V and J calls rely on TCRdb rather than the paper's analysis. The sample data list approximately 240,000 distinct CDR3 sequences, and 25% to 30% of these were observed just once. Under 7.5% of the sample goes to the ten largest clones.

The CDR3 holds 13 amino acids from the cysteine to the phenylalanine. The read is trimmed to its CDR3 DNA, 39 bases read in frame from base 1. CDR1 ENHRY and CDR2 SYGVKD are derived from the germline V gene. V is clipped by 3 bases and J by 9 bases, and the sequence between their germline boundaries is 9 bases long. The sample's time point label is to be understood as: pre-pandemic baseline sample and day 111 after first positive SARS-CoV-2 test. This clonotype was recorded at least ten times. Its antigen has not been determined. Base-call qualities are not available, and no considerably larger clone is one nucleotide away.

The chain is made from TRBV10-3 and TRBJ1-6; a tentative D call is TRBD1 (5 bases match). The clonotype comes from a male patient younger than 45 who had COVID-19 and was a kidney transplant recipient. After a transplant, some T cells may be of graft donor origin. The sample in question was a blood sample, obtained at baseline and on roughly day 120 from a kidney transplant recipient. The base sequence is TGTGCCATCAGTGACAGGGAAACTTCACCCCTCCACTTT. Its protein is CAISDRETSPLHF.